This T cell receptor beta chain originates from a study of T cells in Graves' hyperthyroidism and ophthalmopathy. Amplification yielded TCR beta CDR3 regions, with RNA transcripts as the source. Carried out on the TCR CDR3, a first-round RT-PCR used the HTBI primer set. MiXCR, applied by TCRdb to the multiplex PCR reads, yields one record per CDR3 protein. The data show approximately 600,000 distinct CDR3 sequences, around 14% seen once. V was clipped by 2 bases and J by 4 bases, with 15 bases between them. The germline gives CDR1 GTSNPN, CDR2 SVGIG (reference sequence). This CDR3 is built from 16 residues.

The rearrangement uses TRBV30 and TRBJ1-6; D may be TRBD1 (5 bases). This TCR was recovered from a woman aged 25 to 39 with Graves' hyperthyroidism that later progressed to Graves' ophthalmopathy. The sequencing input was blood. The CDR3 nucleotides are TGTGCCTGGAGTTCCCTCCAGGACAAATATAATTCACCCCTCCACTTT. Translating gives CAWSSLQDKYNSPLHF.